This record concerns one T cell receptor beta chain sequence. Its antigen is still unknown. The data were obtained in a study of PD-1 blockade in classical Hodgkin lymphoma. Study-level points and caveats: Newly diagnosed and completely responding patients shared comparable baseline diversity. As was reported, newly diagnosed patients showed lower baseline TCR diversity than healthy donors did.

The CDR3 has 15 amino acids. Trimming took 3 bases from V and 0 from J, leaving 9 bases between them. The germline V gene encodes CDR1 SGHTA and CDR2 FQGNSA. Each of the patients experienced relapse following autologous stem cell transplantation, and their brentuximab vedotin exposure differed. Method: immunoSEQ multiplex PCR; TCRdb's copy keeps in-frame clones and lacks some. This table has about 100,000 clones, roughly 88% appearing once. This rearrangement joins TRBV7-2 to TRBJ1-5; D unclear. The sample in question was peripheral blood mononuclear cells (PBMCs), obtained at baseline. The origin of this receptor is a human donor with classical Hodgkin lymphoma. The CDR3 reads CASSFLGNSNQPQHF. The CDR3 coding sequence is TGTGCCAGCAGCTTTTTAGGGAATAGCAATCAGCCCCAGCATTTT.